Sequencing of this T cell receptor (beta chain) was carried out in a study of cytomegalovirus exposure and HLA in healthy donors. TCRdb's copy holds only in-frame clones and misses some; the assay was immunoSEQ multiplex PCR. The repertoire holds 55,000 to 70,000 clones, roughly nine tenths seen once, with over 2% in the top ten. General study findings and limits: In vitro data verified a few CMV-associated chains as specific for CMV antigens. It was reportedly the case that the classifier diagnosed cytomegalovirus status with high specificity and sensitivity. Later, an analysis found that TCR clusters from the first cohort tended to co-occur in the roughly 110 validation repertoires.

The CDR3 length is 14 residues. Germline-derived CDR1 and CDR2 are MNHEY and SVGAGI. V lost 6 bases and J 6 bases, leaving 15 bases between the germline ends. This clone has just a few counts. No antigen is known for it. This rearrangement joins TRBV6-5 to TRBJ1-3, with a possible D match to TRBD1 (6 bases). The TCR sequence derives from a woman in her 30s in good health and CMV-seronegative. Sequencing input: PBMCs. DNA for the CDR3: TGTGCCAGCAGGGCCCGGGGGGGCGCAAACACCATATATTTT. As protein: CASRARGGANTIYF.